This entry is about one T cell receptor beta chain. As yet, its antigen is unknown. The protocol was immunoSEQ multiplex PCR, while the TCRdb copy is restricted to in-frame clones and leaves out a portion. The sample yields 110,000 to 150,000 clones, around 76% seen once. This specimen comes from a study of cytotoxic CD8 clonotypes in ibrutinib-treated CLL. Trimming shortened V by 1 base and J by 6 bases, and 8 bases separated the two germline ends. This CDR3 has 12 residues. Germline V gene data show CDR1 as GTSNPN and CDR2 as SVGIG (reference sequence). Findings and limits, study-wide: Relative to age-matched healthy donors, clonality at baseline was higher, and it tracked circulating CD8+ T-cell counts.

The sequencing used PBMCs, collected after 24 months of ibrutinib treatment. The chain has TRBV30 and TRBJ2-3; perhaps D is TRBD1 or TRBD2 (6 bases each). The TCR comes from a human donor with chronic lymphocytic leukemia. CDR3 DNA sequence: TGTGCCTGGAGTGGAGGGGGGGATACGCAGTATTTT. Encoded protein: CAWSGGGDTQYF.